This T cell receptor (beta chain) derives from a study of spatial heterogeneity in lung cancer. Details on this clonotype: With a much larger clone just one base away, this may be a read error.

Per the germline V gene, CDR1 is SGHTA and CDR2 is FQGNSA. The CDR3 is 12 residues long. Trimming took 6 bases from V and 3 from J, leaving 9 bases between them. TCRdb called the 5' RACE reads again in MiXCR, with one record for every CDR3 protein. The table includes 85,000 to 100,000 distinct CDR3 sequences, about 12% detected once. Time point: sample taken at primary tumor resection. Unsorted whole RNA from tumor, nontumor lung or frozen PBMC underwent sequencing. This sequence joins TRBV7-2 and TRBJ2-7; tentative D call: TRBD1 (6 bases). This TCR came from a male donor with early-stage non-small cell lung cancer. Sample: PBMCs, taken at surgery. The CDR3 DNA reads TGTGCCAGCAGAGGGACAAGCTACGAGCAGTACTTC. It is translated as CASRGTSYEQYF.